This is a list of T cell receptor beta chains from one sample in a study of persistence of HIV-infected CD4 T cells. Their target antigens are unknown. Clones were read by immunoSEQ multiplex PCR, and TCRdb kept only the in-frame ones, dropping some. The table has about 36,000 clones, roughly 84% seen once. Specimen: cultured CD4+ T cells from PBMCs, collected from a patient who received antiretroviral therapy. These receptors were obtained from an adult with HIV. The donor label of this sample is uncertain. The CDR3 runs from the conserved cysteine through the conserved F or W. Fields, in order: clone size, D gene, V gene, J gene, CDR3 DNA, CDR3 protein. A D gene is named only where the DNA matches it firmly. Not all rows give a size; the values are once, few, many and, for expanded clones, a class.

clone_size: NA; d_call: TRBD2; v_call: TRBV2; j_call: TRBJ2-1; cdr3_nt: TGTGCCAGCAGACCCGCTAGCGGAGGAAACTCCTACAATGAGCAGTTCTTC; cdr3_aa: CASRPASGGNSYNEQFF
clone_size: NA; d_call: TRBD1; v_call: TRBV5-8; j_call: TRBJ2-5; cdr3_nt: TGTGCCAGCAGCTTTGGGACAGGGGTAGGGGAGACCCAGTACTTC; cdr3_aa: CASSFGTGVGETQYF
clone_size: few; d_call: TRBD1; v_call: TRBV7-9; j_call: TRBJ1-2; cdr3_nt: TGTGCCAGCAGCCCGGACAGGATCTATGGCTACACCTTC; cdr3_aa: CASSPDRIYGYTF
clone_size: NA; d_call: TRBD1; v_call: TRBV28; j_call: TRBJ2-1; cdr3_nt: TGTGCCAGCACAACCACCCGGACAGGGGGTGAGCAGTTCTTC; cdr3_aa: CASTTTRTGGEQFF
clone_size: NA; d_call: TRBD1; v_call: TRBV29-1; j_call: TRBJ2-6; cdr3_nt: TGCAGCGTTCCGGGACAGGGGTCGTCTGGGGCCAACGTCCTGACTTTC; cdr3_aa: CSVPGQGSSGANVLTF
clone_size: NA; d_call: NA; v_call: TRBV19; j_call: TRBJ2-3; cdr3_nt: TGTGCCAGTAGTTGGAGGGATTCGGCTACGCAGTATTTT; cdr3_aa: CASSWRDSATQYF
clone_size: NA; d_call: NA; v_call: TRBV14; j_call: TRBJ1-4; cdr3_nt: TGTGCCAGCAGCAAAAGGCGGGGAGTAACTAATGAAAAACTGTTTTTT; cdr3_aa: CASSKRRGVTNEKLFF
clone_size: NA; d_call: TRBD1; v_call: TRBV29-1; j_call: TRBJ2-3; cdr3_nt: TGCAGCGGGGGACAGTCGGGGACAGATACGCAGTATTTT; cdr3_aa: CSGGQSGTDTQYF
clone_size: NA; d_call: TRBD2; v_call: TRBV5-4; j_call: TRBJ2-2; cdr3_nt: TGTGCCAGCACCTTAGCGGGGGGGCGAAAAAGGGCCGGGGAGCTGTTTTTT; cdr3_aa: CASTLAGGRKRAGELFF
clone_size: NA; d_call: NA; v_call: TRBV28; j_call: TRBJ1-5; cdr3_nt: TGTGCCAGCAGCCGACCCCACGGGACTGGAAATCAGCCCCAGCATTTT; cdr3_aa: CASSRPHGTGNQPQHF
clone_size: NA; d_call: NA; v_call: TRBV5-8; j_call: TRBJ1-5; cdr3_nt: TGTGCCAGCATCGACCGGCCGGGAGGCAATCAGCCCCAGCATTTT; cdr3_aa: CASIDRPGGNQPQHF
clone_size: NA; d_call: TRBD2; v_call: TRBV5-1; j_call: TRBJ2-3; cdr3_nt: TGCGCCACCGCTAGCGGGGGCCACACAGATACGCAGTATTTT; cdr3_aa: CATASGGHTDTQYF
clone_size: NA; d_call: NA; v_call: TRBV15; j_call: TRBJ1-2; cdr3_nt: TGTGCCACCAGCAGAGGGGCGGCAAATCCTAACTATGGCTACACCTTC; cdr3_aa: CATSRGAANPNYGYTF
clone_size: NA; d_call: NA; v_call: TRBV28; j_call: TRBJ1-2; cdr3_nt: TGTGCCAGCAGTTTAGGGCAGGTCTATGGCTACACCTTC; cdr3_aa: CASSLGQVYGYTF
clone_size: few; d_call: NA; v_call: TRBV29-1; j_call: TRBJ1-2; cdr3_nt: TGCAGCGTTGAAGACCCCGGTGGCTACACCTTC; cdr3_aa: CSVEDPGGYTF
clone_size: NA; d_call: NA; v_call: TRBV19; j_call: TRBJ1-2; cdr3_nt: TGTGCCAGTAGTATCCGGGACAATATGTATGGCTATGGCTACACCTTC; cdr3_aa: CASSIRDNMYGYGYTF
clone_size: NA; d_call: TRBD2; v_call: TRBV10-1; j_call: TRBJ2-2; cdr3_nt: TGCGCCAGCAGTGCCTGGACTAGCGAGAACACCGGGGAGCTGTTTTTT; cdr3_aa: CASSAWTSENTGELFF
clone_size: NA; d_call: NA; v_call: TRBV7-6; j_call: TRBJ1-6; cdr3_nt: TGTGCCAGCAGCCTGGGCGAGGCAGAAAATTCACCCCTCCACTTT; cdr3_aa: CASSLGEAENSPLHF
clone_size: NA; d_call: NA; v_call: TRBV1; j_call: TRBJ1-2; cdr3_nt: TGCACCAGCAGCCCGCCACCGACCGAGCTCTATGGCTACACCTTC; cdr3_aa: CTSSPPPTELYGYTF
clone_size: NA; d_call: TRBD1; v_call: TRBV7-9; j_call: TRBJ1-6; cdr3_nt: TGTGCCAGCAGCCCAGGGGACAGGGGGCCACACTTT; cdr3_aa: CASSPGDRGPHF
clone_size: once; d_call: TRBD1; v_call: TRBV18; j_call: TRBJ1-1; cdr3_nt: TGTGCCAGCTCATTCCAGGGGGCAGGCACTGAAGCTTTCTTT; cdr3_aa: CASSFQGAGTEAFF
clone_size: once; d_call: NA; v_call: TRBV5-8; j_call: TRBJ2-5; cdr3_nt: TGTGCCAGCAGCCTGGATGACTTC; cdr3_aa: CASSLDDF
clone_size: NA; d_call: TRBD1; v_call: TRBV4-2; j_call: TRBJ2-1; cdr3_nt: TGTGCCAAGACAGGGGATCTAGGCAATGAGCAGTTCTTC; cdr3_aa: CAKTGDLGNEQFF
clone_size: NA; d_call: NA; v_call: TRBV29-1; j_call: TRBJ2-6; cdr3_nt: TGCAGCGTTGGGTCAGGGAGAGGTGGGGCCAACGTCCTGACTTTC; cdr3_aa: CSVGSGRGGANVLTF
clone_size: NA; d_call: NA; v_call: TRBV5-1; j_call: TRBJ2-3; cdr3_nt: TGCGCCAGCAGCTTGGGCGGGGCTACAGATACGCAGTATTTT; cdr3_aa: CASSLGGATDTQYF
clone_size: NA; d_call: TRBD1; v_call: TRBV28; j_call: TRBJ2-2; cdr3_nt: TGTGCCAGCTTGCAGCACTCGGGACAGGGCTTTTTCACCGGGGAGCTGTTTTTT; cdr3_aa: CASLQHSGQGFFTGELFF
clone_size: NA; d_call: TRBD2; v_call: TRBV7-3; j_call: TRBJ2-1; cdr3_nt: TGTGCCAGCAGCTTAAGCAACGGGGGGGCCTATAGTGAGCAGTTCTTC; cdr3_aa: CASSLSNGGAYSEQFF
clone_size: NA; d_call: TRBD1; v_call: TRBV7-8; j_call: TRBJ1-2; cdr3_nt: TGTGCCAGCAGCTTACAGGGGGCCGTTAACTATGGCTACACCTTC; cdr3_aa: CASSLQGAVNYGYTF
clone_size: NA; d_call: NA; v_call: TRBV27; j_call: TRBJ1-1; cdr3_nt: TGTGCCAGCAGGACCAATCTGAACACTGAAGCTTTCTTT; cdr3_aa: CASRTNLNTEAFF
clone_size: NA; d_call: TRBD1; v_call: TRBV5-1; j_call: TRBJ2-1; cdr3_nt: TGCGCCAGCAGCTCATCCGGGACAGGGAACAATGAGCAGTTCTTC; cdr3_aa: CASSSSGTGNNEQFF
clone_size: once; d_call: NA; v_call: TRBV28; j_call: TRBJ1-1; cdr3_nt: TGTGCCAGCAACAGCGTGAACACTGAAGCTTTCTTT; cdr3_aa: CASNSVNTEAFF
clone_size: NA; d_call: NA; v_call: TRBV5-1; j_call: TRBJ1-3; cdr3_nt: TGCGCCAGCAAACAAACAGGGTCTTCTGGAAACACCATATATTTT; cdr3_aa: CASKQTGSSGNTIYF